These T cell receptor beta chains were read from a single sample in a study of type 1 regulatory T cells. TCRdb passed the reads through MiXCR, listing each CDR3 protein once. The profile covers approximately 97,000 distinct CDR3 sequences, with roughly 31% appearing a single time and 2% to 2.5% taken by the ten largest. Sequences were obtained from CD4+ T cells, either the whole sample or a sorted fraction (not recorded which). These receptors were collected from a human donor in good health. The CDR3 runs from the conserved cysteine through the conserved F or W. D genes are given only for firm matches. Not every row has a clone size; where given, it reads once, few, many or a size class.

V	size	D	J	DNA	CDR3
TRBV20-1	-	TRBD1	TRBJ2-2	TGCAGTGCTTCGGGGAGACAGGGGGATAGGAACACCGGGGAGCTGTTTTTT	CSASGRQGDRNTGELFF
TRBV6-6	few	-	TRBJ2-3	TGTGCCAGCTCTTCCCTCCCACCGGACCGCACAGATACGCAGTATTTT	CASSSLPPDRTDTQYF
TRBV6-1	-	TRBD1	TRBJ2-6	TGTGCCAGCAGACCGACAGGGTTCCGTTCCGGGGCCAACGTCCTGACTTTC	CASRPTGFRSGANVLTF
TRBV20-1	-	TRBD1	TRBJ1-4	TGCAGTGCTAGTCCTGGGACAGGGCTTGAAAAACTGTTTTTT	CSASPGTGLEKLFF
TRBV20-1	-	-	TRBJ2-1	TGCAGTGCTAGAGGTCCCACCGGGAGTGAGGGTGAGCAGTTCTTC	CSARGPTGSEGEQFF
TRBV11-2	-	-	TRBJ1-1	TGTGCCAGCAGCTTAGTATCAGACACTGAAGCTTTCTTT	CASSLVSDTEAFF
TRBV7-2	-	-	TRBJ2-2	TGTGCCAGCAGCTTAGCGTCAGGGGACACCGGGGAGCTGTTTTTT	CASSLASGDTGELFF
TRBV7-9	few	-	TRBJ1-2	TGTGCCAGCAGCTTAGTTATCGATGGCTACACCTTC	CASSLVIDGYTF
TRBV3-1	-	-	TRBJ1-1	TGTGCCAGCAGCCAAAGATGGGGGGATAGGGCTTTCTTT	CASSQRWGDRAFF
TRBV7-2	few	TRBD2	TRBJ2-7	TGTGCCAGCAGCTTAGGGGAGGCGGGAGGGTTCTACGAGCAGTACTTC	CASSLGEAGGFYEQYF
TRBV19	few	-	TRBJ1-2	TGTGCCAGTAGTTTCGAAGGAGGCGGCTACACCTTC	CASSFEGGGYTF
TRBV20-1	-	-	TRBJ2-7	TGCAGCGTAGTAGTGAGATACGAGCAGTACTTC	CSVVVRYEQYF
TRBV2	few	-	TRBJ1-5	TGTGCCAGCACAGGGGGCAATCAGCCCCAGCATTTT	CASTGGNQPQHF
TRBV20-1	-	TRBD2	TRBJ2-3	TGCAGTGCTAGAGGGGCTAGCGGGAGTCCAGATACGCAGTATTTT	CSARGASGSPDTQYF
TRBV24-1	-	TRBD1	TRBJ2-5	TGTGCCACCAGTGGTTGGACAGGGGGCGGAGAGACCCAGTACTTC	CATSGWTGGGETQYF
TRBV29-1	-	-	TRBJ2-1	TGCTGCGTTGAAGAGGGGGTGATGGTCAATGAGCAGTTCTTC	CCVEEGVMVNEQFF
TRBV4-1	few	-	TRBJ2-5	TGCGCCAGCAGCCAATACTTAGCGGCACCAGAGACCCAGTACTTC	CASSQYLAAPETQYF
TRBV7-2	once	-	TRBJ2-3	TGTGCCAGCAGCTTAGAAAGCGGCCACACAGATACGCAGTATTTT	CASSLESGHTDTQYF
TRBV20-1	-	-	TRBJ2-7	TGCAGTGCAGCCCCAGCGAGCAAAGTGTACGAGCAGTACTTC	CSAAPASKVYEQYF
TRBV27	few	TRBD1	TRBJ2-3	TGTGCCAGCAGCACCCCACTCCGGGACAGGGCCACCACAGATACGCAGTATTTT	CASSTPLRDRATTDTQYF
TRBV5-5	-	-	TRBJ2-4	TGTGCCAGCAGCGTGAGACCATATGACATTCAGTACTTC	CASSVRPYDIQYF
TRBV11-2	few	TRBD2	TRBJ2-7	TGTGCCAGCAGCTCCTCCCGGCTAGCGGGATTTCTCGAGCAGTACTTC	CASSSSRLAGFLEQYF
TRBV29-1	few	TRBD2	TRBJ2-3	TGCAGCGTGGGGAGCGGGAGCGGCACAGATACGCAGTATTTT	CSVGSGSGTDTQYF
TRBV20-1	-	-	TRBJ2-7	TGCAGTGCTCAACCCACCGATAAAGCAGGGTGGGACGAGCAGTACTTC	CSAQPTDKAGWDEQYF
TRBV27	many	TRBD1	TRBJ1-2	TGTGCCAGCCGCGCGTCCCGGGGGGGACAGGGAACATATGGCTACACCTTC	CASRASRGGQGTYGYTF
TRBV12-3/TRBV12-4	-	TRBD2	TRBJ2-1	TGTGCCAGCAGGCCGACTAGCGGGGCGTACAATGAGCAGTTCTTC	CASRPTSGAYNEQFF
TRBV7-2	few	-	TRBJ2-1	TGTGCCAGCAGCTTAAATTTCGCTAACAATGAGCAGTTCTTC	CASSLNFANNEQFF
TRBV19	-	TRBD1	TRBJ1-4	TGTGCCAGTAGTATCGGGACAGGGGTCGCCGAAAAACTGTTTTTT	CASSIGTGVAEKLFF
TRBV5-6	-	TRBD2	TRBJ2-1	TGTGCCAGCAGCTCGACCGCGGGAGGACGGGATGAGCAGTTCTTC	CASSSTAGGRDEQFF
TRBV3-1	few	-	TRBJ2-5	TGTGCCAGCAGCCAAAAGGCTCACGGACTGGAAGAGACCCAGTACTTC	CASSQKAHGLEETQYF
TRBV20-1	few	TRBD1	TRBJ2-7	TGCAGTGCTTGGAAACGGGACAGGGGTAGCGAGCAGTACTTC	CSAWKRDRGSEQYF
TRBV7-9	-	-	TRBJ2-3	TGTGCCAGCAGCTACGGGGCAGATACGCAGTATTTT	CASSYGADTQYF
TRBV5-4	-	-	TRBJ2-5	TGTGCCAGCAGCTCCAGCGGAGAGAGAGAGACCCAGTACTTC	CASSSSGERETQYF
TRBV11-2	-	-	TRBJ2-7	TGTGCCAGCAGCTTAGGTTCCAGTACCTACGAGCAGTACTTC	CASSLGSSTYEQYF
TRBV30	-	TRBD1	TRBJ2-7	TGTGCCTGCAAGACAGGGGTCGAGCAGTACTTC	CACKTGVEQYF
TRBV7-3	-	TRBD2	TRBJ2-3	TGTGCCAGCAGTTCCCAAGCGGGAGGGAGGGATACGCAGTATTTT	CASSSQAGGRDTQYF
TRBV12-3/TRBV12-4	-	-	TRBJ2-7	TGTGCCAGCAGTTCCTCGACAGTATACGAGCAGTACTTC	CASSSSTVYEQYF
TRBV7-8	few	TRBD2	TRBJ2-3	TGTGCCAGCAGCGCTAGGCGGGGGAGCCGCACAGATACGCAGTATTTT	CASSARRGSRTDTQYF
TRBV9	-	-	TRBJ1-1	TGTGCCAGCAGCGTAGTCGTCGGTGAAGCTTTCTTT	CASSVVVGEAFF
TRBV20-1	-	-	TRBJ1-5	TGCAGTGCTACCGTGTCAGGGGTTAATCAGCCCCAGCATTTT	CSATVSGVNQPQHF
TRBV28	-	-	TRBJ2-2	TGTGCCAGCAGCCTACGGATTTCCGGGGAGCTGTTTTTT	CASSLRISGELFF
TRBV20-1	-	-	TRBJ1-2	TGCAGTGCTCGGACTACTAACTATGGCTACACCTTC	CSARTTNYGYTF
TRBV20-1	-	TRBD2	TRBJ2-1	TGCAGTGCTAGTAGCGGGAGGGCCTACAATGAGCAGTTCTTC	CSASSGRAYNEQFF
TRBV4-1	few	-	TRBJ2-2	TGCGCCAGCAGCCAACCTGCGAAGATCGGGGAGCTGTTTTTT	CASSQPAKIGELFF
TRBV19	-	-	TRBJ2-6	TGTGCCAGTAGTCAATCCGGGACTTCTGGGGCCAACGTCCTGACTTTC	CASSQSGTSGANVLTF
TRBV5-8	-	TRBD1	TRBJ2-1	TGTGCCAGCAGCCATTCCGGGACAGGGAGGGCCTACAATGAGCAGTTCTTC	CASSHSGTGRAYNEQFF
TRBV11-1	-	-	TRBJ2-7	TGTGCCAGCAGCTTGGGGGCGAGCGGGTTCTCCTACGAGCAGTACTTC	CASSLGASGFSYEQYF
TRBV27	many	TRBD1	TRBJ1-5	TGTGCCAGCAGTAAGGACAGGTTTAGCAATCAGCCCCAGCATTTT	CASSKDRFSNQPQHF
TRBV20-1	-	-	TRBJ2-1	TGCAGTGCTAGAGATATGGCGGATGCCTACAATGAGCAGTTCTTC	CSARDMADAYNEQFF
TRBV5-4	-	-	TRBJ2-2	TGTGCCAGCAGCGTTGCCTTTCGGGGAACCGGGGAGCTGTTTTTT	CASSVAFRGTGELFF
TRBV27	few	-	TRBJ2-3	TGTGCCAGCAGTTCAATGGACGCAGATACGCAGTATTTT	CASSSMDADTQYF
TRBV9	few	TRBD2	TRBJ2-2	TGTGCCAGCAGCGCTCGCCGACAACTAGCGGAAAGAAACACCGGGGAGCTGTTTTTT	CASSARRQLAERNTGELFF
TRBV15	few	TRBD2	TRBJ2-1	TGTGCCACCAGCAGCGAGCGGGAGAACGATGAGCAGTTCTTC	CATSSERENDEQFF
TRBV6-1	-	-	TRBJ2-7	TGTGCCAGCACCCTGGAGAGGGAACAGTCCTACGAGCAGTACTTC	CASTLEREQSYEQYF